These T cell receptor beta chains were read from a single sample in a study of PD-1 blockade in classical Hodgkin lymphoma. Sequencing was performed with immunoSEQ multiplex PCR; in TCRdb, only in-frame clones are kept and a portion is missing. The sample records 45,000 to 50,000 clones, around three quarters being singletons. Material: peripheral blood mononuclear cells (PBMCs), obtained before the second cycle of nivolumab. These receptors came from a human donor with classical Hodgkin lymphoma. The CDR3 runs from the conserved cysteine through the conserved F or W. Fields, in order: J gene, clone size, V gene, CDR3 protein. Expanded clones are given a class, and other clones once, few, many or no size at all.

TRBJ1-5 - TRBV7-2 CASSQVQGNQPQHF
TRBJ1-1 - TRBV30 CAWIGLETRDRNTEAFF
TRBJ2-2 few TRBV7-6 CASSWVGDTGELFF
TRBJ2-7 - TRBV2 CASSEARDGAYEQYF
TRBJ1-1 once TRBV5-1 CASESGPMNTEAFF
TRBJ2-6 - TRBV5-6 CASSLAFLPGSSGANVLTF
TRBJ1-1 few TRBV6-5 CASRAQDVTEAFF
TRBJ1-2 - TRBV6-1 CASSTGGGYTF
TRBJ1-1 - TRBV7-9 CASSLSNTEAFF
TRBJ1-5 - TRBV6-1 CATNGQDPSNQPQHF
TRBJ2-1 - TRBV5-1 CASSFKASGLLVNEQFF
TRBJ2-2 - TRBV2 CASSETGIELFF
TRBJ1-1 - TRBV18 CASSPSEGHGPVEAFF
TRBJ2-1 - TRBV30 CACMREGFGNEQFF
TRBJ1-3 - TRBV27 CAAPKGTIYF
TRBJ2-7 few TRBV7-9 CASSPGLGVGQYF
TRBJ2-1 - TRBV11-2 CASSLGSNEQFF
TRBJ1-4 - TRBV5-1 CASSLDGLNEKLFF
TRBJ2-7 - TRBV6-5 CASRTSGSYEQYF
TRBJ2-3 - TRBV29-1 CSVSSGGDTQYF
TRBJ1-2 - TRBV19 CASTTMGAGASYGYTF
TRBJ1-2 - TRBV27 CASSLFGRQGNTANYGYTF
TRBJ1-2 - TRBV7-6 CASSLGRTTFGHTF
TRBJ2-5 - TRBV4-1 CASSQVGLAGDQETQYF
TRBJ1-1 large TRBV28 CASSSPPSSLNTEAFF
TRBJ2-2 - TRBV5-4 CASSPAALSGELFF
TRBJ2-3 - TRBV6-1 CASSELEFGTRFTDTQYF
TRBJ1-5 - TRBV6-6 CASSYRDRGPHQPQHF